These 9 T cell receptor beta chains were all obtained from the same sample, sequenced in a study of T-cell memory formation after mild COVID-19. TCRdb reprocessed the 5' RACE reads via MiXCR and lists one record per CDR3 protein. The sample lists 150,000 to 200,000 distinct CDR3 sequences, about 15% occurring once. The sample was PBMCs or a T cell subset sorted from them (not recorded which). The receptor set was obtained from an adult woman who had mild COVID-19 (a few samples of this study predate the infection). Cell type and time point are not known.

The sample holds a few counts of this clonotype. The chain is built from TRBV6-2 or TRBV6-3 and TRBJ2-7; D might be TRBD2 (5 bases). The CDR3 spans 15 residues. Germline V gives CDR1 MNHEY, CDR2 SVGEGT. The V and J ends lost 2 bases and 4 bases respectively, with 15 bases between them. The CDR3 sequence is CASSYQGGSRYEQYF. The CDR3, as DNA: TGTGCCAGCAGTTACCAAGGAGGTAGTAGGTACGAGCAGTACTTC.

This clonotype has just a few counts. The chain uses TRBV27 and TRBJ2-5; possibly TRBD2 for D (5 bases). Germline V gene data show CDR1 as MNHEY and CDR2 as SMNVEV (reference sequence). The ends were cut back, 2 bases at V and 2 bases at J, with 12 bases in the middle. The CDR3 length is 15 residues. This CDR3 is CASSLEAGIQETQYF. CDR3 DNA: TGTGCCAGCAGTTTAGAGGCCGGGATTCAAGAGACCCAGTACTTC.

The sample holds many counts of this clonotype. The rearrangement uses TRBV29-1 and TRBJ2-5, with D possibly TRBD2 on 6 matching bases. V dropped 1 base and J dropped 1 base, with 7 bases sitting between them. Germline CDR1 reads SQVTM; CDR2 reads ANQGSEA. This CDR3 has 13 amino acids. CDR3 nucleotide sequence: TGCAGCGTTGAAGGGACTACCCAAGAGACCCAGTACTTC. The encoded protein is CSVEGTTQETQYF.

This chain joins TRBV2 and TRBJ1-2; D ambiguous. Trimming shortened V by 6 bases and J by 3 bases, and 2 bases separated the two germline ends. The CDR3 loop spans 10 amino acids. Germline V CDR1 and CDR2: SNHLY, FYNNEI. CDR3: CASRDYGYTF. The CDR3 nucleotides read TGTGCCAGCAGGGACTATGGCTACACCTTC.

The genes are TRBV28 and TRBJ2-1, with TRBD2 identical over 11 bases. CDR3 length equals 16 residues. Germline CDR1 MDHEN, CDR2 SYDVKM. The V gene end was trimmed by 5 bases and the J gene end by 4 bases; junction bases not matched to a gene: 7. CDR3 nucleotides: TGTGCCAGCAGTCCAGCGGGACTAGCGGATTACAATGAGCAGTTCTTC. Encoded protein: CASSPAGLADYNEQFF.

There are a few counts of this clonotype. This chain links TRBV28 with TRBJ2-5; 10 nucleotides align to TRBD2. The CDR3 runs 15 residues. Trimming cost V 8 bases and J 2 bases; bases outside gene matches: 8. CDR1 is MDHEN and CDR2 is SYDVKM in the germline V gene. The CDR3 loop is CASQRLAGLQETQYF. The CDR3 DNA follows: TGTGCCAGCCAGAGACTAGCGGGCCTTCAAGAGACCCAGTACTTC.

Only a few counts were recorded for this clonotype. This chain connects TRBV2 to TRBJ2-7, with D possibly called TRBD1 or TRBD2 (6 bases each). Germline CDR1 reads SNHLY; CDR2 reads FYNNEI. Deletions cut 10 bases from V and 3 bases from J, with 16 bases between. The CDR3 totals 13 residues. The CDR3 protein is CATQGGVNYEQYF. The CDR3 DNA sequence: TGTGCCACACAGGGAGGTGTCAACTACGAGCAGTACTTC.

This chain links TRBV12-3 or TRBV12-4 with TRBJ2-1, with D possibly being TRBD1 or TRBD2 (6 bases each). CDR3 size: 14 residues. The ends were cut back, 4 bases at V and 0 bases at J, with 7 bases in the middle. The CDR3: CASSWGASYNEQFF. CDR3 in DNA: TGTGCCAGCAGTTGGGGGGCCTCCTACAATGAGCAGTTCTTC.

The CDR3 spells CASSPAYALNTEAFF. The CDR3, as DNA: TGCGCCAGCAGCCCGGCCTATGCGCTGAACACTGAAGCTTTCTTT. The chain has TRBV5-1 and TRBJ1-1; D gene uncertain. This CDR3 region has 15 residues. With 4 bases removed from V and 0 bases from J, the gap between germline ends came to 13 bases. CDR1 is SGHRS and CDR2 is YFSETQ in the germline V gene. The whole variable domain, filled in from reference TRBV5-1 and TRBJ1-1, reads KAGVTQTPRYLIKTRGQQVTLSCSPISGHRSVSWYQQTPGQGLQFLFEYFSETQRNKGNFPGRFSGRQFSNSRSEMNVSTLELGDSALYLCASSPAYALNTEAFFGQGTRLTVV.